One sample yielded the 20 T cell receptor beta chains listed below, sequenced in a study of CD8 T cells in ankylosing spondylitis. TCRdb reanalysed the 5' RACE reads using MiXCR and keeps one entry per CDR3 protein. This sample has roughly 230,000 distinct CDR3 sequences, with around 8% found just once. Specimen: blood, either unsorted or a sorted T cell fraction (not recorded which). These receptor sequences come from a female donor with ankylosing spondylitis or in good health (not recorded which).

V gene TRBV18 combines with J gene TRBJ2-3; maybe TRBD2 (5 bases). The germline V gene has CDR1 KGHSH and CDR2 LQKENI. The CDR3 sequence is 14 residues long. The V end was cut by 4 bases, the J end by 2 bases, with 10 bases between. CDR3 nucleotides: TGTGCCAGCTCACGGGCAGCGGCCACAGATACGCAGTATTTT. It translates to CASSRAAATDTQYF.

This clonotype was recorded at least ten times. This chain links TRBV5-1 with TRBJ2-1; a weak D match, TRBD2 (7 bases). Germline CDR1 SGHRS, CDR2 YFSETQ. This CDR3 region has 15 residues. Trimming removed 4 bases from V and 4 bases from J, with 15 bases in between. CDR3 sequence reads: CASSPRGGGYNEQFF. The CDR3 DNA follows: TGCGCCAGCAGCCCGCGGGGAGGGGGTTACAATGAGCAGTTCTTC.

This clonotype was recorded a few times. This may come from a read error, since a much larger clone is one base off. The V gene is TRBV5-1, the J gene TRBJ2-7; D tentatively reads TRBD1 or TRBD2 (5 bases each). CDR3 size: 13 residues. V was shortened by 1 base and J by 6 bases, with 11 bases between the two germline ends. Germline assignment: CDR1 SGHRS and CDR2 YFSETQ. The CDR3 region has the DNA TGCGCCAGCAGCTTGCTGGGACCTTGCGAGCAGTACTTC. This encodes CASSLLGPCEQYF.

This chain connects TRBV5-1 to TRBJ1-1, with D hard to call. Germline assignment: CDR1 SGHRS and CDR2 YFSETQ. Trimming stripped 0 bases from V and 0 bases from J, with 6 bases between. The CDR3 runs 14 residues. The CDR3 DNA follows: TGCGCCAGCAGCTTGGACACGATGAACACTGAAGCTTTCTTT. This translates into CASSLDTMNTEAFF. Together with reference TRBV5-1 and TRBJ1-1, the CDR3 gives the full variable domain: KAGVTQTPRYLIKTRGQQVTLSCSPISGHRSVSWYQQTPGQGLQFLFEYFSETQRNKGNFPGRFSGRQFSNSRSEMNVSTLELGDSALYLCASSLDTMNTEAFFGQGTRLTVV.

This clonotype was picked up many times. This chain links TRBV25-1 with TRBJ2-7; tentatively, D is TRBD2 (6 bases). The ends were cut back, 5 bases at V and 5 bases at J, with 22 bases in the middle. This CDR3 region has 16 residues. Germline V gene lookup returns CDR1 MGHDK and CDR2 SYGVNS. The chain's CDR3 is CASSSESRRGRDEQYF. CDR3 coding DNA: TGTGCCAGCAGTTCGGAGTCGAGGCGGGGACGCGACGAGCAGTACTTC.

This clonotype was recorded at least ten times. This chain links TRBV18 with TRBJ1-1; the D is unclear. In germline, CDR1 is KGHSH, CDR2 LQKENI. The CDR3 covers 14 residues. V was clipped by 0 bases and J by 4 bases, with 9 bases between them. CDR3 sequence (DNA): TGTGCCAGCTCACCACCCCCACCGGCCACTGAAGCTTTCTTT. Translated, it gives CASSPPPPATEAFF.

In its sample, this clonotype was seen many times. The genes are TRBV10-3 and TRBJ2-7; 7 bases match TRBD2. V gave up 0 bases and J gave up 1 base; unmatched junction bases: 12. The V gene's germline CDR1 is ENHRY and CDR2 SYGVKD. The CDR3 spans 18 residues. CDR3 loop: CAISESKYGAGVSYEQYF. CDR3 bases: TGTGCCATCAGTGAGTCGAAGTACGGGGCGGGAGTATCCTACGAGCAGTACTTC.

The table lists this clonotype with many counts. The chain has TRBV29-1 and TRBJ2-7, with TRBD1 matching 7 bases. From germline, CDR1 is SQVTM and CDR2 ANQGSEA. The J segment lost 5 bases and the V segment lost 3 bases, leaving 7 bases of the junction unmatched. The CDR3 length is 13 residues. The DNA of the CDR3 is TGCAGCGTTGAGAAGGACAGGTCGAACGAGCAGTACTTC. This codes for CSVEKDRSNEQYF.

This clonotype was detected many times. The rearrangement joins TRBV12-3 or TRBV12-4 to TRBJ2-7; 8 nucleotides match TRBD2. CDR3 length equals 14 residues. V shed 1 base, J shed 6 bases, and the junction held 5 bases outside the gene matches. The CDR3: CASSLVAGGSEQYF. The CDR3 DNA is TGTGCCAGCAGTTTAGTTGCGGGAGGCTCCGAGCAGTACTTC.

Many counts were recorded for this clonotype. The chain links TRBV20-1 to TRBJ2-2, with 16 bases identical to TRBD2. Germline V gene lookup returns CDR1 DFQATT and CDR2 SNEGSKA (reference sequence). The CDR3 spans 20 residues. V trimming: 5 bases; J trimming: 4 bases; junction bases outside the gene matches: 16. CDR3 DNA sequence: TGCAGTGCTCGCACCTTAGGGGGACTAGCGGGAGGGCCTAGCACCGGGGAGCTGTTTTTT. This encodes CSARTLGGLAGGPSTGELFF.

Ten or more counts support this clonotype. The chain has TRBV30 and TRBJ2-3; 7 nucleotides align to TRBD1. Germline V gene sequence: CDR1 GTSNPN, CDR2 SVGIG (reference sequence). The CDR3 covers 11 residues. The V and J ends lost 1 base and 13 bases, in that order; junction bases with no gene match: 5. The CDR3 DNA is TGTGCCTGGAGTGAGGGGGCGGAAGAGTATTTT. Protein: CAWSEGAEEYF. Full variable domain (missing parts from reference TRBV30 and TRBJ2-3): SQTIHQWPATLVQPVGSPLSLECTVEGTSNPNLYWYRQAAGRGLQLLFYSVGIGQISSEVPQNLSASRPQDRQFILSSKKLLLSDSGFYLCAWSEGAEEYFGPGTRLTVL.

This clonotype was detected ten times or more. The chain is built from TRBV29-1 and TRBJ1-1; D not resolved. The CDR3 covers 13 residues. Trimming stripped 7 bases from V and 0 bases from J, with 12 bases between. CDR1 and CDR2 from the germline V gene are SQVTM and ANQGSEA. CDR3 DNA: TGCAGCGGCCGATTGACTATGAACACTGAAGCTTTCTTT. This codes for CSGRLTMNTEAFF.

This clonotype was recorded at least ten times. The V and J genes are TRBV7-8 and TRBJ2-1, with 11 nucleotides matching TRBD1. After removal of 2 bases from V and 7 bases from J, the junction contained 4 bases not matched to a gene. The CDR3 has 15 residues. CDR1 is SGHVS and CDR2 is FQNEAQ in the germline V gene. CDR3: CASSLLGTGGNEQFF. Here the CDR3 DNA reads TGTGCCAGCAGCTTACTTGGGACAGGGGGGAATGAGCAGTTCTTC.

This clonotype was seen more than once but under ten times. The chain is built from TRBV20-1 and TRBJ2-1, with 8 bases matching TRBD2. Germline CDR1 DFQATT, CDR2 SNEGSKA (reference sequence). The CDR3 covers 15 residues. The V gene end was trimmed by 6 bases and the J gene end by 7 bases; junction bases not matched to a gene: 14. The CDR3 loop is CSARTLTGGLNEQFF. The CDR3 DNA reads TGCAGTGCACGGACCCTAACGGGAGGGTTAAATGAGCAGTTCTTC.

This clonotype was recorded at least ten times. This chain joins TRBV20-1 and TRBJ2-7, with 9 bases matching TRBD2. The ends lost 5 bases at V and 1 base at J; junction bases unmatched: 9. The V gene's germline CDR1 is DFQATT and CDR2 SNEGSKA (reference sequence). The CDR3 covers 15 residues. CDR3 DNA sequence: TGCAGTGCTCCTGGGGTAGCGGGAGCGTCCTACGAGCAGTACTTC. It yields the protein CSAPGVAGASYEQYF.

Many counts were recorded for this clonotype. This chain joins TRBV20-1 and TRBJ1-1, with a tentative D call TRBD1 (6 bases). This CDR3 spans 15 amino acids. Germline V gene data show CDR1 as DFQATT and CDR2 as SNEGSKA (reference sequence). V was pared by 0 bases and J by 0 bases, with 11 bases between. CDR3: CSAREQGTLNTEAFF. DNA of the CDR3: TGCAGTGCTAGAGAGCAGGGGACACTGAACACTGAAGCTTTCTTT.

This clonotype was counted at least ten times. V is TRBV12-3 or TRBV12-4 and J is TRBJ2-2; 8 bases map to TRBD2. The CDR3 covers 16 residues. V shed 4 bases, J shed 0 bases, and the junction held 4 bases outside the gene matches. CDR3 in amino acids: CASSSGSGANTGELFF. The DNA of the CDR3 is TGTGCCAGCAGTTCTGGTAGCGGGGCGAACACCGGGGAGCTGTTTTTT.

This rearrangement joins TRBV7-2 to TRBJ2-7; TRBD1 matches 8 bases. Germline CDR1 and CDR2: SGHTA and FQGNSA. V was clipped by 6 bases and J by 0 bases; unmatched bases: 7. The CDR3 is 15 amino acids. CDR3 sequence (DNA): TGTGCCAGCAGACCAGGGGGCGGTAGCTCCTACGAGCAGTACTTC. The encoded protein is CASRPGGGSSYEQYF.

This clonotype was seen many times. It is unclear where the CDR3 begins or ends on the DNA, so no DNA is shown, and the CDR3 is as TCRdb lists it. J is TRBJ1-3 and V is TRBV12-3 or TRBV12-4. The CDR3 is 14 amino acids in total, end residues counted. CDR3 amino acids: CASSIRFGGNTIYF.

This clonotype was counted ten times or more. The chain has TRBV3-1 and TRBJ1-2, with no clear D. The ends were cut back, 1 base at V and 4 bases at J, with 7 bases in the middle. Germline CDR1 LGHDT, CDR2 YNNKEL (reference sequence). CDR3 length equals 13 residues. This CDR3 is CASSQGVVYGYTF. CDR3 DNA sequence: TGTGCCAGCAGCCAAGGGGTTGTCTATGGCTACACCTTC.